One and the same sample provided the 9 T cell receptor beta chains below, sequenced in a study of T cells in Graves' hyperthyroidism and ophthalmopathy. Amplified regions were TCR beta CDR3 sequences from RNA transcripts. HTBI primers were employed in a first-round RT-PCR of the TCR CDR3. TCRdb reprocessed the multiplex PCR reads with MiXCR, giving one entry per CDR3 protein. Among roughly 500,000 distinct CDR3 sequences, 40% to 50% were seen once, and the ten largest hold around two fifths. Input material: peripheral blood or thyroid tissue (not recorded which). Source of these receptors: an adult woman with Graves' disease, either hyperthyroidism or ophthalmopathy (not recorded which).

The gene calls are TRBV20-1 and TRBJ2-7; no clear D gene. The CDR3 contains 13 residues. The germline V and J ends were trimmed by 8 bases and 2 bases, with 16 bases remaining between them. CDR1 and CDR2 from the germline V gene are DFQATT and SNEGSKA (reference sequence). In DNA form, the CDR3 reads TGCAGTACCAAAGGTATTTTGGCCTACGAGCAGTACTTC. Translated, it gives CSTKGILAYEQYF.

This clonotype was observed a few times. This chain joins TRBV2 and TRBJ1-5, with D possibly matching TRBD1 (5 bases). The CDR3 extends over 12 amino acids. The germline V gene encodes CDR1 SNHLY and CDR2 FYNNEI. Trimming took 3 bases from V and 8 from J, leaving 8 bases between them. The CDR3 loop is CASSEGEKPQHF. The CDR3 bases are TGTGCCAGCAGTGAGGGGGAGAAGCCCCAGCATTTT. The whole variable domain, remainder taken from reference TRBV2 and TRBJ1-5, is EPEVTQTPSHQVTQMGQEVILRCVPISNHLYFYWYRQILGQKVEFLVSFYNNEISEKSEIFDDQFSVERPDGSNFTLKIRSTKLEDSAMYFCASSEGEKPQHFGDGTRLSIL.

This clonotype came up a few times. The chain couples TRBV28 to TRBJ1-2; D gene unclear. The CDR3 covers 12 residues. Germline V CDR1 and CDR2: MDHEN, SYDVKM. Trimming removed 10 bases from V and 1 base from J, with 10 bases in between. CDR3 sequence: CATSGGNYGYTF. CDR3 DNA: TGTGCCACCTCCGGCGGTAACTATGGCTACACCTTC.

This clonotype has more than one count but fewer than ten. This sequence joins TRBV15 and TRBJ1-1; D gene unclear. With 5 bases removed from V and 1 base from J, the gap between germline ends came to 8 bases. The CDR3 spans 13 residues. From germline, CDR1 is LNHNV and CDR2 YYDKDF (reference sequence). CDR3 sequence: CATSSAENTEAFF. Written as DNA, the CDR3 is TGTGCCACCAGCTCAGCGGAGAACACTGAAGCTTTCTTT.

For the CDR3, the DNA is TGTGCCAGTAGTAACCGGGCCAAAACTGAAGCTTTCTTT. Amino acids: CASSNRAKTEAFF. The genes are TRBV12-3 or TRBV12-4 and TRBJ1-1, with D unclear. V dropped 9 bases and J dropped 5 bases, with 16 bases sitting between them. This CDR3 is 13 amino acids long.

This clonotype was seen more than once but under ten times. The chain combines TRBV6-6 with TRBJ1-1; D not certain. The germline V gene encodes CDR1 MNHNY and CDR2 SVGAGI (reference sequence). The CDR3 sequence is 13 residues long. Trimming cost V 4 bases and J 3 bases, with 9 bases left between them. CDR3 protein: CASSLLPDTEAFF. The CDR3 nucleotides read TGTGCCAGCAGTTTACTCCCCGACACTGAAGCTTTCTTT.

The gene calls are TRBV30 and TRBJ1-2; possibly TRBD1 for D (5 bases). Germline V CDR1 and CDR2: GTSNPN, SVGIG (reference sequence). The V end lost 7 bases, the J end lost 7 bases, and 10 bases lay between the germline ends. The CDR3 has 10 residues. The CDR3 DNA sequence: TGTGCCTACGGGACGGTTGGCTACACCTTC. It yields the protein CAYGTVGYTF.

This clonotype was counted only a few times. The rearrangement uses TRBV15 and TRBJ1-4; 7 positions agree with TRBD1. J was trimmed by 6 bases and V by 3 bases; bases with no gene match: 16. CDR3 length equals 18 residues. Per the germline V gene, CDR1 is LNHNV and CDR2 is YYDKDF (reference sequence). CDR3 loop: CATSSFPRQGKRDEKLFF. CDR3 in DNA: TGTGCCACCAGCAGCTTCCCTCGACAGGGTAAACGGGATGAAAAACTGTTTTTT. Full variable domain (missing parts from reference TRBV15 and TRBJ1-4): DAMVIQNPRYQVTQFGKPVTLSCSQTLNHNVMYWYQQKSSQAPKLLFHYYDKDFNNEADTPDNFQSRRPNTSFCFLDIRSPGLGDTAMYLCATSSFPRQGKRDEKLFFGSGTQLSVL.

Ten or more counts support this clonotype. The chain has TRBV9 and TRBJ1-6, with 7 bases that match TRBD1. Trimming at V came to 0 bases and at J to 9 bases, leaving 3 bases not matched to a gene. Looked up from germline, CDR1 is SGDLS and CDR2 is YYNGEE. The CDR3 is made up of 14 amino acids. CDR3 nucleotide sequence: TGTGCCAGCAGCGTAGGTGACAGGGCTTCACCCCTCCACTTT. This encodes CASSVGDRASPLHF.